A single sample is the source of the 16 T cell receptor beta chains below, sequenced in a study of T-cell memory formation after mild COVID-19. TCRdb itself ran the 5' RACE reads through MiXCR, one entry per CDR3 protein. Of 150,000 to 200,000 distinct CDR3 sequences listed, 9.5% to 13% are singletons. Sequencing used PBMCs or a T cell subset sorted from them (not recorded which). Receptors originate from a man between 18 and 29 years old who had mild COVID-19 (a few samples of this study predate the infection). Cell type and time point are not known.

This clonotype was recorded a few times. This chain links TRBV19 with TRBJ2-7; 7 bases agree with TRBD1. Germline lookup yields CDR1 LNHDA and CDR2 SQIVND (reference sequence). Unmatched junction bases numbered 9, after V lost 5 bases and J lost 2 bases. The CDR3 is 15 residues long. CDR3 loop: CASSAHPGTAYEQYF. The CDR3 bases are TGTGCCAGTAGTGCTCACCCCGGGACAGCCTACGAGCAGTACTTC.

This clonotype was seen at least ten times. The J gene is TRBJ2-4, the V gene TRBV7-2; D is possibly TRBD1 or TRBD2 (6 bases each). V lost 2 bases to trimming and J lost 8 bases, with 13 bases between them. This CDR3 contains 14 residues. CDR1 and CDR2 (germline): SGHTA, FQGNSA. The CDR3 protein is CASSLLGGADIQYF. The CDR3 DNA follows: TGTGCCAGCAGCTTATTGGGGGGCGCCGACATTCAGTACTTC.

The gene calls are TRBV2 and TRBJ1-5; the match to TRBD1 covers 7 bases. V lost 4 bases and J lost 6; bases outside the gene matches: 3. The length of the CDR3 is 13 residues. Germline values: CDR1 SNHLY, CDR2 FYNNEI. DNA of the CDR3: TGTGCCAGCAGTGGCACAGGGGCTCAGCCCCAGCATTTT. Its translation is CASSGTGAQPQHF.

The chain employs TRBV28 and TRBJ2-2, with TRBD1 identical over 9 bases. Germline CDR1 is MDHEN and CDR2 is SYDVKM. With V trimmed by 6 bases and J by 4 bases, 9 bases remained unmatched. The CDR3 extends over 16 amino acids. The CDR3 DNA is TGTGCCAGCAGCTCGTGGGGGGACAGGGTCACCGGGGAGCTGTTTTTT. Translated, it gives CASSSWGDRVTGELFF.

The rearrangement joins TRBV5-1 to TRBJ2-1, with TRBD1 as a possible D gene (5 bases). This CDR3 contains 15 residues. With 5 bases removed from V and 8 bases from J, the gap between germline ends came to 20 bases. Germline assignment: CDR1 SGHRS and CDR2 YFSETQ. CDR3 nucleotides: TGCGCCAGCAGATCCGACAGTCTCCGCACTGATGAGCAGTTCTTC. Translated: CASRSDSLRTDEQFF.

This clonotype was picked up a small number of times. The chain links TRBV4-3 to TRBJ1-4; weak D call: TRBD1 (6 bases). This CDR3 contains 16 residues. V was trimmed by 4 bases and J by 2 bases, leaving 14 bases between them. Per the germline V gene, CDR1 is LGHNA and CDR2 is YSLEER. CDR3 nucleotides: TGCGCCAGCAGCCCTCCCCGGGGGCTGACTAATGAAAAACTGTTTTTT. Its translation: CASSPPRGLTNEKLFF.

This clonotype was counted many times. V usage is TRBV6-5 and J usage is TRBJ2-7; no clear D gene. Germline V lookup: CDR1 MNHEY, CDR2 SVGAGI. The CDR3 consists of 13 residues. Trimming stripped 6 bases from V and 2 bases from J, with 11 bases between. CDR3 in DNA: TGTGCCAGCAGCCTAGACCGCGCCTACGAGCAGTACTTC. It is translated as CASSLDRAYEQYF.

A remark on this clonotype: A read error may produce the germline difference seen at one junction end. This chain uses TRBV18 with TRBJ2-1; 11 bases agree with TRBD2. CDR1 is KGHSH and CDR2 is LQKENI in the germline V gene. This CDR3 spans 18 amino acids. The CDR3 here is CASSPLYSGGAGYNEKFF. CDR3 nucleotides: TGTGCCAGCTCACCATTATATAGCGGGGGGGCCGGCTACAATGAGAAGTTCTTC.

This clonotype was observed at least ten times. CDR3 nucleotides: TGTGCCAGCAGTTTGATATCCGGGGAGGATACGCAGTATTTT. Protein sequence: CASSLISGEDTQYF. This chain connects TRBV3-1 to TRBJ2-3, with a possible D match to TRBD2 (5 bases). This CDR3 is 14 amino acids long. Germline V gives CDR1 LGHDT, CDR2 YNNKEL (reference sequence). V was trimmed by 6 bases and J by 6 bases, leaving 16 bases between them.

The chain couples TRBV30 to TRBJ2-6; D ambiguous. V was clipped by 0 bases and J by 1 base, with 1 base between them. The CDR3 consists of 13 residues. Germline CDR1 reads GTSNPN; CDR2 reads SVGIG (reference sequence). As DNA, the CDR3 is TGTGCCTGGAGTGTATCTGGGGCCAACGTCCTGACTTTC. Its protein product is CAWSVSGANVLTF. The full variable domain, in which reference TRBV30 and TRBJ2-6 provide the parts outside the CDR3, is SQTIHQWPATLVQPVGSPLSLECTVEGTSNPNLYWYRQAAGRGLQLLFYSVGIGQISSEVPQNLSASRPQDRQFILSSKKLLLSDSGFYLCAWSVSGANVLTFGAGSRLTVL.

This clonotype was detected a few times. The J gene is TRBJ2-5, the V gene TRBV18, with TRBD2 matching 14 bases. This CDR3 has 15 amino acids. CDR1 KGHSH and CDR2 LQKENI come from the germline V gene. V gave up 4 bases and J gave up 4 bases; unmatched junction bases: 2. DNA of the CDR3: TGTGCCAGCTCACGAGGGACTAGCGGGGGAGAGACCCAGTACTTC. This encodes CASSRGTSGGETQYF.

This chain links TRBV12-3 or TRBV12-4 with TRBJ2-1; D gene uncertain. V was pared by 4 bases and J by 6 bases, with 7 bases between. The CDR3 is 12 residues long. The CDR3 loop reads CASSSMANEQFF. As DNA, the CDR3 is TGTGCCAGCAGTTCCATGGCCAATGAGCAGTTCTTC.

This clonotype has a handful of counts. V and J are TRBV6-6 and TRBJ1-6, with D unresolved. This CDR3 comprises 14 residues. Deletions cut 2 bases from V and 5 bases from J, with 7 bases between. CDR1 MNHNY and CDR2 SVGAGI come from the germline V gene (reference sequence). In DNA form, the CDR3 reads TGTGCCAGCAGTTACCGCCCAGATAATTCACCCCTCCACTTT. Translation: CASSYRPDNSPLHF.

A few counts support this clonotype. CDR3 coding DNA: TGCGCCAGCAGCCCAGGGACCGCGGGGGTACAAGAGACCCAGTACTTC. This translates into CASSPGTAGVQETQYF. The genes are TRBV5-1 and TRBJ2-5, with 7 nucleotides matching TRBD2. CDR3 length: 16 residues. V lost 4 bases to trimming and J lost 2 bases; unmatched junction nucleotides: 11. Per germline, CDR1 SGHRS and CDR2 YFSETQ. Using reference TRBV5-1 and TRBJ2-5 for the parts outside the CDR3, the full variable domain is KAGVTQTPRYLIKTRGQQVTLSCSPISGHRSVSWYQQTPGQGLQFLFEYFSETQRNKGNFPGRFSGRQFSNSRSEMNVSTLELGDSALYLCASSPGTAGVQETQYFGPGTRLLVL.

This clonotype was counted only a few times. The chain carries TRBV12-3 or TRBV12-4 and TRBJ2-3; no clear D. V was clipped by 6 bases and J by 8 bases, with 15 bases between them. The CDR3 sequence is 13 residues long. CDR3: CASSLPPGSTQYF. In DNA, the CDR3 is TGTGCCAGCAGCCTCCCCCCCGGAAGTACGCAGTATTTT.

This clonotype was counted at least ten times. CDR3 in amino acids: CASSPIGGSTDTQYF. CDR3 DNA sequence: TGTGCCAGCTCACCAATTGGCGGAAGCACAGATACGCAGTATTTT. The J gene is TRBJ2-3, the V gene TRBV18; unclear D gene. This CDR3 has 15 residues. V was pared by 2 bases and J by 0 bases, with 9 bases between. Per the germline V gene, CDR1 is KGHSH and CDR2 is LQKENI.